This TCR beta chain stems from a study of regulatory T cells in long-lasting Graves disease. The study, taken as a whole, reports: The sample size was small, and this may have reduced accuracy. Persistent disease showed a preference for TRBV28, TRBJ1-2 and TRBJ2-5.

This clonotype was found a few times. The antigen remains undetermined. The CDR3 has 17 residues. Germline V gene data show CDR1 as MNHNS and CDR2 as SASEGT. The V and J ends lost 7 bases and 1 base, in that order; junction bases with no gene match: 8. Time point defined: newly diagnosed GD, antithyroid drugs for less than 3 months. PBMC RNA served as the TCR library source. Arm-PCR with iRepertoire HTBI primers amplified the CDR3 regions for these TCR beta libraries. MiXCR, applied by TCRdb to the multiplex PCR reads, yields one record per CDR3 protein. This table holds around 500,000 distinct CDR3 sequences, around 12% found once. These data were also filed under a second study, of T cells in Graves' hyperthyroidism and ophthalmopathy. That investigation notes: When ophthalmopathy did not progress within 18 months, Graves' hyperthyroidism was considered stable. The model's output predicted ophthalmopathy at a median of roughly 6.9 months prior to onset.

The clonotype comes from a woman between 25 and 40 years old with Graves disease. The specimen comprised peripheral blood mononuclear cells (PBMCs), sampled at new diagnosis, from a patient treated with antithyroid drugs. The V gene is TRBV6-1, the J gene TRBJ2-2; TRBD2 matches 11 bases. This CDR3 is CASIRLAGIGNTGELFF. Here the CDR3 DNA reads TGTGCCAGCATTCGACTAGCGGGAATCGGGAACACCGGGGAGCTGTTTTTT.